This T cell receptor (beta chain) was observed in a study of tumor-infiltrating lymphocytes in glioblastoma multiforme (dated by TCRdb to about 2017). Notes on the research overall: The study tested whether intratumoral genomic heterogeneity fosters TIL diversity by jointly investigating somatic mutations, TIL diversity and immune response activity. What the study reported, not specific to this receptor: The authors noted that sorting T cells into functional subsets, which was not done in this study, would be a future improvement. Because T cells carry unequal numbers of TCR transcripts, RNA-based TCR sequencing may distort clone frequencies. Generalizability is limited because the TCR and somatic mutation analysis included only one glioblastoma patient.

TCRB libraries were constructed from RNA through three rounds of nested multiplex PCR following a modified ARM-PCR protocol with multiple V-beta primers and a C-beta primer. TCRB-specific cDNA was synthesized from around 550 ng total RNA with ProtoScript II Reverse Transcriptase and a C-beta primer. For the TCRB libraries, no unique molecular identifiers were described. In the third PCR, barcodes and adapters were added over approximately 25 cycles using Deep VentR (exo-) polymerase, and bands of 250-500 bp were then gel purified. An Illumina HiSeq 2500 was used to sequence the TCRB libraries with 250 bp paired-end reads. In the original analysis: Reads were cleaned with Trimmomatic, merged with FLASH, assigned V, D and J segments with MiGEC, and analyzed with VDJtools. The Shannon-Wiener diversity index, calculated using VDJtools, was used to quantify repertoire diversity. TCRdb trimmed public reads at Q25 via fastp, called clones via MiXCR and kept in-frame beta chains. Rows with a matching CDR3 protein are joined into one entry that keeps the most common DNA and genes. V and J calls and clone size were set by TCRdb, not the authors. The sample table holds fewer than 11,000 distinct CDR3 sequences, of which 55% to 80% were seen once. The ten top clones hold under 30% of the sample.

To note about this clonotype: The antigen it recognizes is unknown. One junction end disagrees with the germline gene, perhaps due to a read error.

For each of the nine to eleven tumor samples, the AllPrep DNA/RNA mini kit was used to purify genomic DNA and total RNA simultaneously. OD 260/280 ratios above 1.9 and RNA integrity numbers above 6.5 were observed for all RNA. Sequences SQVTM (CDR1) and ANQGSEA (CDR2) are obtained from the germline V gene. From the cysteine through the phenylalanine, the CDR3 covers 10 amino acids. Here the CDR3 DNA is all that survives: 30 bases in frame from base 1. The chain links TRBV29-1 with TRBJ1-1, with a weak D call of TRBD1 (6 bases match). The source is a male donor with glioblastoma. The specimen was brain tumor tissue. CDR3 reads: CSFGDTEAFF. The DNA sequence is TGCAGCTTTGGGGACACTGAAGCTTTCTTC.